This T cell receptor (beta chain) was found in a study of vaccination and CD4 T cells after COVID-19. Study at large: Two doses of either BNT162b2 or mRNA-1273 vaccine were given to participants.

There are 15 residues in the CDR3. The ends lost 5 bases at V and 3 bases at J; junction bases unmatched: 8. Germline values: CDR1 MNHEY, CDR2 SMNVEV (reference sequence). An Oncomine TCR Beta short-read assay was used to sequence the DNA from cultured CD4+ T cells. TCRdb passed the PCR reads through MiXCR, listing each CDR3 protein once. The sample lists around 2,000 distinct CDR3 sequences; just over 15% were seen once. Treatment denoted: roughly 10-day PBMC culture with coronavirus spike peptide pools or control peptides (ViraFEST assay). Ahead of the COVID-19 pandemic (2011-2018), the CD4+ T cells of the unexposed donor were collected. The study's findings and limits: Reactive clonotype counts went from median roughly 20 after infection to a few dozen after vaccination, nonsignificantly. Convalescent patients displayed a median about 90% of reactive clones emerging only post-vaccination.

This clonotype is labeled as medium-sized (0.01 to 0.1%). The antigen remains undetermined. Material for sequencing was CD4+ T cells from blood, cultured in vitro. This TCR derives from a human donor in good health. V is TRBV27 and J is TRBJ2-7, with 9 bases identical to TRBD1. The DNA of the CDR3 is TGTGCCAGCAGTCCGTGGGACAGGGTGGACTACGAGCAGTACTTC. Protein: CASSPWDRVDYEQYF.